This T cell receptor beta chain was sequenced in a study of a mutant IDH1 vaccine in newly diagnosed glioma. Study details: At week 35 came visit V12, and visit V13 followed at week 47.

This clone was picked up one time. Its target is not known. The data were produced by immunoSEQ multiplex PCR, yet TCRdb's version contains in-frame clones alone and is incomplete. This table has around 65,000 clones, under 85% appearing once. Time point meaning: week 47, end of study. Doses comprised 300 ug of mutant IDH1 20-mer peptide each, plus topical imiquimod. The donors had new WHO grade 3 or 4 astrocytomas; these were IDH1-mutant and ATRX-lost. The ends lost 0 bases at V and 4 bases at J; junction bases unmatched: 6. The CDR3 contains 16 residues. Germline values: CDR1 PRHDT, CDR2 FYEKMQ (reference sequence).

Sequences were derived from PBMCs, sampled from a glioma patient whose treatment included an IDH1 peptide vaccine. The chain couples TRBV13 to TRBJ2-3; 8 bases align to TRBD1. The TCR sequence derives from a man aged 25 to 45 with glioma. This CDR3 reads CASSLGVTGEADTQYF. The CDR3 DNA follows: TGTGCCAGCAGCTTAGGAGTGACAGGGGAGGCAGATACGCAGTATTTT.